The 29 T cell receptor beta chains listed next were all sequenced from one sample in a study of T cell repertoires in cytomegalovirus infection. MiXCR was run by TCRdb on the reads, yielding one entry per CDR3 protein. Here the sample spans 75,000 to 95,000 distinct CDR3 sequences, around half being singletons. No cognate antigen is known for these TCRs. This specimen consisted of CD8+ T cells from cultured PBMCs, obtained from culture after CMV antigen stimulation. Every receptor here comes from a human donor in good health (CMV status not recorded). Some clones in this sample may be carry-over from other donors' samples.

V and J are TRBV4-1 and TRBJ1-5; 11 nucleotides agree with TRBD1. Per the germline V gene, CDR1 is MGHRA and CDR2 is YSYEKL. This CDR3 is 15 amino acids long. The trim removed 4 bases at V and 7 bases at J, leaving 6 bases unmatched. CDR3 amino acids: CASSRGTGGGQPQHF. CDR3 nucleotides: TGCGCCAGCAGCCGGGGGACAGGGGGAGGACAGCCCCAGCATTTT.

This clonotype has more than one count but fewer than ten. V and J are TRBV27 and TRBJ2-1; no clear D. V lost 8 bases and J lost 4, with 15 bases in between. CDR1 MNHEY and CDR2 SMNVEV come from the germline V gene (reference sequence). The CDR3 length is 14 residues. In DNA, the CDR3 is TGTGCCAGCGGGGAAAACAGCCCTTACAATGAGCAGTTCTTC. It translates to CASGENSPYNEQFF.

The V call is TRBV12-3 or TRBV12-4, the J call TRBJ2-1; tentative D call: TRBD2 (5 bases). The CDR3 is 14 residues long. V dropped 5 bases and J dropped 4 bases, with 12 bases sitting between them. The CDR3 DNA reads TGTGCCAGCAGTCCCTCTTGGGAGTACAATGAGCAGTTCTTC. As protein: CASSPSWEYNEQFF.

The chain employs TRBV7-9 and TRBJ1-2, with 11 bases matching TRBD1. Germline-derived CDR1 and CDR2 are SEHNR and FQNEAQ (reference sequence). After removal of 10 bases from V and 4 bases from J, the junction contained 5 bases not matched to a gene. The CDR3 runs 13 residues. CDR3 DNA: TGTGCCATTGGACAGGGGGCTTTCTATGGCTACACCTTC. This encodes CAIGQGAFYGYTF.

CDR3 in amino acids: CASSLTPPEGSYEQYF. The CDR3 nucleotides are TGCGCCAGCAGCCTGACTCCCCCGGAAGGATCCTACGAGCAGTACTTC. This chain joins TRBV5-1 and TRBJ2-7; D not certain. Germline-derived CDR1 and CDR2 are SGHRS and YFSETQ. Trimming pared 4 bases from V and 1 base from J, leaving 18 bases between. The CDR3 extends over 16 amino acids.

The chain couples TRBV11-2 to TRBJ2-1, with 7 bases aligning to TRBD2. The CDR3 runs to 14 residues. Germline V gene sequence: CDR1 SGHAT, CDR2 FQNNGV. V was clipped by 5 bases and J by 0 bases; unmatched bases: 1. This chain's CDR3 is CASSPGGSYNEQFF. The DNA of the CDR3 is TGTGCCAGCAGCCCGGGGGGCTCCTACAATGAGCAGTTCTTC.

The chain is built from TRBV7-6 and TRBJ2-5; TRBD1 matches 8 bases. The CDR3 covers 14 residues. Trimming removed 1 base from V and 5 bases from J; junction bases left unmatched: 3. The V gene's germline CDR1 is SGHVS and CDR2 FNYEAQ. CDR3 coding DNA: TGTGCCAGCAGCTTAGATCGGGACAGGGAGACCCAGTACTTC. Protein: CASSLDRDRETQYF.

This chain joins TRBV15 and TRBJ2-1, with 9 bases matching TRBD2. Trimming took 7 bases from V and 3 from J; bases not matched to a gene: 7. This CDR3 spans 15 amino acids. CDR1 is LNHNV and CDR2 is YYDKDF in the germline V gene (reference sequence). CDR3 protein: CATTSRLAVYNEQFF. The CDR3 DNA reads TGTGCCACCACCTCGAGACTAGCGGTCTACAATGAGCAGTTCTTC.

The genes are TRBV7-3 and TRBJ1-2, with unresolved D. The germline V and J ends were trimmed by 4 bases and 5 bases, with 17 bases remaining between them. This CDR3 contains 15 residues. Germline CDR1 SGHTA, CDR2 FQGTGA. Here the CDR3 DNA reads TGTGCCAGCAGCTCCCTAGTACAAGGCGTGTATGGCTACACCTTC. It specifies CASSSLVQGVYGYTF. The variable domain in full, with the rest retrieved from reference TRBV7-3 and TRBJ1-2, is GAGVSQTPSNKVTEKGKYVELRCDPISGHTALYWYRQSLGQGPEFLIYFQGTGAADDSGLPNDRFFAVRPEGSVSTLKIQRTERGDSAVYLCASSSLVQGVYGYTFGSGTRLTVV.

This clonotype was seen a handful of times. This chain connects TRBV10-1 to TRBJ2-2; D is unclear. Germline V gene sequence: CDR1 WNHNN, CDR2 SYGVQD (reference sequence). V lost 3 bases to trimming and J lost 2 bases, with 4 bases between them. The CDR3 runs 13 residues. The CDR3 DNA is TGCGCCAGCAGTGACGGTAACACCGGGGAGCTGTTTTTT. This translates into CASSDGNTGELFF.

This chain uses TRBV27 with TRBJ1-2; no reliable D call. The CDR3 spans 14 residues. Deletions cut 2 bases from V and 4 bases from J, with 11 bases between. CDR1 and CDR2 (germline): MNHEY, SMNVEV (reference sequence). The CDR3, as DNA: TGTGCCAGCAGTTTAAATAGGTACAGCTATGGCTACACCTTC. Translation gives CASSLNRYSYGYTF.

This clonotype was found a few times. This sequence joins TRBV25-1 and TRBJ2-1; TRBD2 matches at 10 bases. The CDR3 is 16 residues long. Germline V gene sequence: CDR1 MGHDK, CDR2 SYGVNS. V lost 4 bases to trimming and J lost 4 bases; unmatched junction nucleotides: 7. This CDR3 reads CASSGLAGAEYNEQFF. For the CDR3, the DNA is TGTGCCAGCAGTGGCCTAGCGGGAGCCGAGTACAATGAGCAGTTCTTC.

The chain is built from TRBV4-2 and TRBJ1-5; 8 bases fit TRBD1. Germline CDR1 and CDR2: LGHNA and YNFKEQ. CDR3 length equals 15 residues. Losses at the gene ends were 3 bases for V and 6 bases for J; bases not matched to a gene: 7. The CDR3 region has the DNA TGTGCCAGCAGCCATGGTGGACAGGGTTTTCAGCCCCAGCATTTT. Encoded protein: CASSHGGQGFQPQHF.

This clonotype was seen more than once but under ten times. CDR3 residues: CASSPVGRLLYEQYF. CDR3 coding DNA: TGTGCCAGCAGTCCCGTGGGCAGGCTACTCTACGAGCAGTACTTC. V and J are TRBV27 and TRBJ2-7; D is undetermined. Between the trimmed V and J ends, which lost 5 bases and 3 bases, there was a span of 17 bases. The germline V gene encodes CDR1 MNHEY and CDR2 SMNVEV (reference sequence). The CDR3 has 15 residues.

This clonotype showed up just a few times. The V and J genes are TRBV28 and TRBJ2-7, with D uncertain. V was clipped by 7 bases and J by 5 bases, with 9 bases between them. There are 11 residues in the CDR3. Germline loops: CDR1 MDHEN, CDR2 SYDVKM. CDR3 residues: CASTASNEQYF. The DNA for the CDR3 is TGTGCCAGCACAGCGAGCAACGAGCAGTACTTC.

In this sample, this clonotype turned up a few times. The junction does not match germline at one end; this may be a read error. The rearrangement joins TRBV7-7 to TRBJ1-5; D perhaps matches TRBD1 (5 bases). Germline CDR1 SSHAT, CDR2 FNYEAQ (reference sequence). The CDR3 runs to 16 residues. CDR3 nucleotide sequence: TGTGCTAGCAGCTTAGCCGGGGGGGGAGTTGGTCAGCCCCAGCATTTT. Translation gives CASSLAGGGVGQPQHF.

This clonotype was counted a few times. In DNA, the CDR3 is TGTGCCAGCAGTTTAGGAGGGAAGGGCTACACCTTC. This gives the protein CASSLGGKGYTF. The chain recombines TRBV27 with TRBJ1-2; no reliable D call. This CDR3 contains 12 residues. V was clipped by 2 bases and J by 8 bases, with 9 bases between them. Germline CDR1 MNHEY, CDR2 SMNVEV (reference sequence).

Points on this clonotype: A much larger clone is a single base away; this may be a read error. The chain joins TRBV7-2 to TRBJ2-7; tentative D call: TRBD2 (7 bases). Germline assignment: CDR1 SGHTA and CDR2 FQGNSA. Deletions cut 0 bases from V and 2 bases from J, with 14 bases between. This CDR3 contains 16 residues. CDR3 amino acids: CASSLAGGLATYEQYF. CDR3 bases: TGTGCCAGCAGCTTAGCGGGGGGGCTAGCGACCTACGAGCAGTACTTC.

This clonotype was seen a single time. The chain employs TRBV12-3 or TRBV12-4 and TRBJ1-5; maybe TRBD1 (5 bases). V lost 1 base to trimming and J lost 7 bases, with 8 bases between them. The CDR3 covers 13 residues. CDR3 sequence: CASSLGGRQPQHF. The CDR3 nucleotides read TGTGCCAGCAGTTTAGGGGGACGGCAGCCCCAGCATTTT.

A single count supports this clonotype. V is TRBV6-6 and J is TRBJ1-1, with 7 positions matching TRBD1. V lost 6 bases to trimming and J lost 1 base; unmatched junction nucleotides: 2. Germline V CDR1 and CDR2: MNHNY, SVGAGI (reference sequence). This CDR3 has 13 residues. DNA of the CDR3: TGTGCCAGCAGCCGGACAGGGAACACTGAAGCTTTCTTT. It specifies CASSRTGNTEAFF.

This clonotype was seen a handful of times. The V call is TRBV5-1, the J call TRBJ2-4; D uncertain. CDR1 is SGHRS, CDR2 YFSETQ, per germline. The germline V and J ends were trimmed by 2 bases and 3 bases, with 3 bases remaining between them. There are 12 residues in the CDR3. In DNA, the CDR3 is TGCGCCAGCAGCTTAGTCAAAAACATTCAGTACTTC. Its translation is CASSLVKNIQYF. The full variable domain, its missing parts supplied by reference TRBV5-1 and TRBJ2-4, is KAGVTQTPRYLIKTRGQQVTLSCSPISGHRSVSWYQQTPGQGLQFLFEYFSETQRNKGNFPGRFSGRQFSNSRSEMNVSTLELGDSALYLCASSLVKNIQYFGAGTRLSVL.

CDR3 protein: CSARDFSGSYEQYF. CDR3 DNA sequence: TGCAGTGCTCGGGACTTCAGCGGGAGCTACGAGCAGTACTTC. The chain combines TRBV20-1 with TRBJ2-7; the match to TRBD2 covers 8 bases. Germline CDR1 is DFQATT and CDR2 is SNEGSKA (reference sequence). The ends lost 5 bases at V and 3 bases at J; junction bases unmatched: 9. The CDR3 spans 14 residues.

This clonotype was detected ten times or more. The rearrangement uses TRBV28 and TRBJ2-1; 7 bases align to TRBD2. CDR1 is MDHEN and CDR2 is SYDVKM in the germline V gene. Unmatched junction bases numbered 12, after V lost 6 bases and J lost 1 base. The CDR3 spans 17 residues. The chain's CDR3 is CASRDLAVGVSYNEQFF. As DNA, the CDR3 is TGTGCCAGCAGAGACCTAGCGGTCGGCGTGTCCTACAATGAGCAGTTCTTC.

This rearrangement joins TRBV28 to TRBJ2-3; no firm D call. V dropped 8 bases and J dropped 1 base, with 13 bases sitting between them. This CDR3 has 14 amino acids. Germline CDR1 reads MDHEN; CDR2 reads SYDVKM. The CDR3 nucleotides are TGTGCCAGCTACACGTTCCGGGGCACAGATACGCAGTATTTT. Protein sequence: CASYTFRGTDTQYF.

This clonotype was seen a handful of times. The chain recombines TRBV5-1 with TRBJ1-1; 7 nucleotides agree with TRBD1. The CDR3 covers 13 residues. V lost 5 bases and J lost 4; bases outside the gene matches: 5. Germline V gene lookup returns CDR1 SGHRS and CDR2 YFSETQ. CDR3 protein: CASSTGAGTEAFF. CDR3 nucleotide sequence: TGCGCCAGCAGTACAGGGGCCGGCACTGAAGCTTTCTTT.

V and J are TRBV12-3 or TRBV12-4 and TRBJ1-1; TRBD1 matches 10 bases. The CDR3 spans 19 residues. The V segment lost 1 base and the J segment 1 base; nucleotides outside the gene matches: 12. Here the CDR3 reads CASSLESDRGPTSNTEAFF. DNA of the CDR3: TGTGCCAGCAGTTTAGAGAGTGACAGGGGGCCGACCTCGAACACTGAAGCTTTCTTT.

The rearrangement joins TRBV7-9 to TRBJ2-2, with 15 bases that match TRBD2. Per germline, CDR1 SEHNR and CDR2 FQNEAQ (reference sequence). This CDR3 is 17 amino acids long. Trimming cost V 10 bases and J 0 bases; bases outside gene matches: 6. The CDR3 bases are TGTGCCACCACCTGGACTAGCGGGGGGGCGAACACCGGGGAGCTGTTTTTT. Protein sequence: CATTWTSGGANTGELFF.

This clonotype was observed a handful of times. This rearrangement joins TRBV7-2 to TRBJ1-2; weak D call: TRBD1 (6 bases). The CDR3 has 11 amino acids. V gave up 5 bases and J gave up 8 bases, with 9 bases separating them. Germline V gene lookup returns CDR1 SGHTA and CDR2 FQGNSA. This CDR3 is CASSATGGYTF. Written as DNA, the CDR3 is TGTGCCAGCAGCGCCACAGGGGGCTACACCTTC.

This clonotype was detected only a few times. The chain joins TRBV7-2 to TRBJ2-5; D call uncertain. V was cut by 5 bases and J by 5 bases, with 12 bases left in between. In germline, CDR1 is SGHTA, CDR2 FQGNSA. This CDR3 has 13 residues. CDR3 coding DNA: TGTGCCAGCAGCCGCCCGCGGCGCGAGACCCAGTACTTC. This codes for CASSRPRRETQYF.